This record concerns one TCR beta chain sequence. The data were produced by immunoSEQ multiplex PCR, yet TCRdb's version contains in-frame clones alone and is incomplete. The sample lists 40,000 or so clones, 82% occurring once. This sample stems from a study of PD-L1 blockade in urothelial cancer. Time point described: peripheral blood 6 weeks after treatment start. This sample comprised PBMCs, obtained around atezolizumab (anti-PD-L1) treatment. The clonotype originates from a man aged 55 to 70 with urothelial cancer.

The CDR3 sequence is CATLGATREQYF. CDR3 bases: TGTGCCACCCTAGGGGCGACCCGCGAGCAGTACTTC. The chain couples TRBV6-1 to TRBJ2-7; D possibly corresponds to TRBD1 (5 bases). V was cut by 10 bases and J by 6 bases, with 16 bases left in between. This CDR3 has 12 residues. Germline assignment: CDR1 MNHNS and CDR2 SASEGT.